Shown below are 23 T cell receptor beta chains from a single sample sequenced in a study of human thymus T cells. This table comes from immunoSEQ multiplex PCR, and its TCRdb copy is limited to in-frame clones, with some not included. The sample carries 86,000 or so clones, around 96% recorded once. The thymus was resected at corrective cardiac surgery. Sequenced material: thymus tissue. The source of these receptors is a boy in the first two years of life with a congenital heart defect but otherwise immunologically healthy.

This chain uses TRBV4-1 with TRBJ2-1; D remains unclear. The V gene lost 0 bases and the J gene lost 2 bases, with 5 bases spanning the gap. The CDR3 totals 14 residues. Germline V gene sequence: CDR1 MGHRA, CDR2 YSYEKL. The chain's CDR3 is CASSQEATYNEQFF. In nucleotides, the CDR3 is TGCGCCAGCAGCCAAGAGGCTACCTACAATGAGCAGTTCTTC.

This chain connects TRBV10-3 to TRBJ1-2; the match to TRBD1 covers 7 bases. The junction had 9 bases not matched to a gene; V was cut back by 11 bases and J by 3 bases. CDR3 size: 13 residues. Per germline, CDR1 ENHRY and CDR2 SYGVKD. In DNA, the CDR3 is TGTGCCTCAAACCGGGACAGCCACTATGGCTACACCTTC. It encodes CASNRDSHYGYTF.

This chain connects TRBV5-4 to TRBJ1-2; D may be TRBD1 (6 bases). The germline V gene has CDR1 SGHNT and CDR2 YYREEE (reference sequence). This CDR3 region has 14 residues. Trimming shortened V by 0 bases and J by 1 base, and 7 bases separated the two germline ends. CDR3 region: CASSLGQVNYGYTF. The DNA of the CDR3 is TGTGCCAGCAGCTTGGGACAGGTTAACTATGGCTACACCTTC.

V and J are TRBV6-1 and TRBJ2-7; D is unclear. This CDR3 region has 15 residues. Trimming stripped 2 bases from V and 3 bases from J, with 14 bases between. Germline-derived CDR1 and CDR2 are MNHNS and SASEGT. CDR3 nucleotide sequence: TGTGCCAGCAGTGAAATACCCGCGAATCTCTACGAGCAGTACTTC. Translation: CASSEIPANLYEQYF.

The chain is built from TRBV10-3 and TRBJ1-1, with a weak D call TRBD1 (6 bases). The CDR3 consists of 12 residues. Germline V gene lookup returns CDR1 ENHRY and CDR2 SYGVKD. V lost 6 bases and J lost 5, with 10 bases in between. In DNA, the CDR3 is TGTGCCATCAGAGGGGGGGGGACTGAAGCTTTCTTT. Translation: CAIRGGGTEAFF.

The rearrangement links TRBV28 to TRBJ2-1, with 11 nucleotides matching TRBD2. V lost 3 bases to trimming and J lost 10 bases; unmatched junction nucleotides: 11. Germline CDR1 is MDHEN and CDR2 is SYDVKM. The CDR3 is made up of 16 amino acids. CDR3 sequence: CASSLITSGSRSEQFF. The CDR3 DNA sequence: TGTGCCAGCAGTTTGATTACTAGCGGGAGCCGTTCCGAGCAGTTCTTC.

The genes are TRBV28 and TRBJ2-1; 10 bases fit TRBD2. Per the germline V gene, CDR1 is MDHEN and CDR2 is SYDVKM. The CDR3 length is 17 residues. After removal of 2 bases from V and 3 bases from J, the junction contained 7 bases not matched to a gene. CDR3 loop: CASSLQSGLADYNEQFF. The CDR3 DNA is TGTGCCAGCAGTTTACAGTCCGGACTAGCGGACTACAATGAGCAGTTCTTC.

This chain joins TRBV25-1 and TRBJ2-1, with TRBD2 matching 8 bases. Per germline, CDR1 MGHDK and CDR2 SYGVNS. This CDR3 has 18 amino acids. Trimming took 1 base from V and 14 from J; bases not matched to a gene: 22. The CDR3 DNA is TGTGCCAGCAGTGAATGGGCTAGCGGGTTCTTAGAACCCAAAGCGAAGTTCTTC. Translation: CASSEWASGFLEPKAKFF. Looking up the rest from reference TRBV25-1 and TRBJ2-1 gives the full variable domain: EADIYQTPRYLVIGTGKKITLECSQTMGHDKMYWYQQDPGMELHLIHYSYGVNSTEKGDLSSESTVSRIRTEHFPLTLESARPSHTSQYLCASSEWASGFLEPKAKFFGPGTRLTVL.

The chain carries TRBV11-2 and TRBJ2-7, with 9 bases aligning to TRBD2. The V segment lost 5 bases and the J segment 3 bases; nucleotides outside the gene matches: 5. The CDR3 covers 14 residues. Germline CDR1 reads SGHAT; CDR2 reads FQNNGV. For the CDR3, the DNA is TGTGCCAGCAGCCCCCCGACTAGCGGCTACGAGCAGTACTTC. It is translated as CASSPPTSGYEQYF. The complete variable domain, with remaining parts taken from reference TRBV11-2 and TRBJ2-7, reads EAGVAQSPRYKIIEKRQSVAFWCNPISGHATLYWYQQILGQGPKLLIQFQNNGVVDDSQLPKDRFSAERLKGVDSTLKIQPAKLEDSAVYLCASSPPTSGYEQYFGPGTRLTVT.

V and J are TRBV11-2 and TRBJ2-5; TRBD1 might be the D (6 bases). The germline gives CDR1 SGHAT, CDR2 FQNNGV. This CDR3 comprises 14 residues. The V end lost 0 bases, the J end lost 6 bases, and 11 bases lay between the germline ends. Written as DNA, the CDR3 is TGTGCCAGCAGCTTAGAGCCAGGGGAGAAGACCCAGTACTTC. Translation: CASSLEPGEKTQYF. Supplemented by reference TRBV11-2 and TRBJ2-5, the full variable domain reads EAGVAQSPRYKIIEKRQSVAFWCNPISGHATLYWYQQILGQGPKLLIQFQNNGVVDDSQLPKDRFSAERLKGVDSTLKIQPAKLEDSAVYLCASSLEPGEKTQYFGPGTRLLVL.

The rearrangement links TRBV6-1 to TRBJ1-2; D perhaps matches TRBD1 (5 bases). This CDR3 spans 15 amino acids. V gave up 4 bases and J gave up 5 bases, with 17 bases separating them. CDR1 and CDR2 (germline): MNHNS, SASEGT. The CDR3 sequence is CASSGAGTSRYGYTF. CDR3 nucleotide sequence: TGTGCCAGCAGTGGTGCAGGGACTTCTAGGTATGGCTACACCTTC.

This sequence joins TRBV19 and TRBJ2-1; TRBD1 aligns across 7 bases. Losses at the gene ends were 8 bases for V and 0 bases for J; bases not matched to a gene: 10. Germline V lookup: CDR1 LNHDA, CDR2 SQIVND (reference sequence). This CDR3 has 16 amino acids. CDR3 protein: CASGGKQGSSYNEQFF. In nucleotides, the CDR3 is TGTGCCAGTGGGGGTAAACAGGGGAGCTCCTACAATGAGCAGTTCTTC.

This clone was counted once. The chain is built from TRBV7-9 and TRBJ1-4, with TRBD1 as a possible D gene (5 bases). The CDR3 is 15 amino acids. Deletions cut 2 bases from V and 8 bases from J, with 15 bases between. Germline lookup yields CDR1 SEHNR and CDR2 FQNEAQ (reference sequence). CDR3 protein: CASSLFGQGGEKLFF. In DNA form, the CDR3 reads TGTGCCAGCAGCTTATTTGGGCAGGGTGGCGAAAAACTGTTTTTT.

The rearrangement joins TRBV6-4 to TRBJ2-3; possible D gene TRBD1, 5 bases. The CDR3 has 15 amino acids. In germline, CDR1 is MRHNA, CDR2 SNTAGT. The ends were cut back, 2 bases at V and 2 bases at J, with 11 bases in the middle. CDR3 in DNA: TGTGCCAGCAGTGACCCAAGACAGTACACAGATACGCAGTATTTT. Translation: CASSDPRQYTDTQYF.

V gene TRBV5-1 combines with J gene TRBJ1-1; D gene unclear. Trimming left V 0 bases short and J 0 bases short, with 9 bases between. Germline V CDR1 and CDR2: SGHRS, YFSETQ. The CDR3 totals 15 residues. The CDR3 is CASSLDGGLNTEAFF. The CDR3 coding sequence is TGCGCCAGCAGCTTGGATGGAGGGTTGAACACTGAAGCTTTCTTT.

This chain uses TRBV4-1 with TRBJ2-5; D gene uncertain. This CDR3 has 15 amino acids. Germline values: CDR1 MGHRA, CDR2 YSYEKL. Between the trimmed V and J ends, which lost 1 base and 1 base, there was a span of 10 bases. The chain's CDR3 is CASSQGGTTQETQYF. DNA for the CDR3: TGCGCCAGCAGCCAAGGGGGAACGACCCAAGAGACCCAGTACTTC.

This rearrangement joins TRBV2 to TRBJ2-7; D unresolved. The V end was cut by 6 bases, the J end by 1 base, with 7 bases between. The CDR3 contains 12 residues. Germline CDR1 reads SNHLY; CDR2 reads FYNNEI. Here the CDR3 DNA reads TGTGCCAGCAGAGGACCTTCCTACGAGCAGTACTTC. It is translated as CASRGPSYEQYF.

CDR3 region: CASSSPGQGLYGYTF. As DNA, the CDR3 is TGTGCCAGCAGCTCACCGGGACAGGGGCTCTATGGCTACACCTTC. The chain is built from TRBV13 and TRBJ1-2; TRBD1 matches 10 bases. CDR3 size: 15 residues. Germline CDR1 reads PRHDT; CDR2 reads FYEKMQ (reference sequence). V gave up 4 bases and J gave up 4 bases; unmatched junction bases: 6.

This sequence joins TRBV5-1 and TRBJ2-5; 7 positions agree with TRBD2. The trim removed 0 bases at V and 2 bases at J, leaving 4 bases unmatched. The CDR3 has 15 amino acids. From germline, CDR1 is SGHRS and CDR2 YFSETQ. Here the CDR3 reads CASSLGSSGQETQYF. The CDR3 nucleotides are TGCGCCAGCAGCTTGGGGTCTAGCGGTCAAGAGACCCAGTACTTC. The full variable domain, in which reference TRBV5-1 and TRBJ2-5 provide the parts outside the CDR3, is KAGVTQTPRYLIKTRGQQVTLSCSPISGHRSVSWYQQTPGQGLQFLFEYFSETQRNKGNFPGRFSGRQFSNSRSEMNVSTLELGDSALYLCASSLGSSGQETQYFGPGTRLLVL.

J is TRBJ1-1 and V is TRBV5-4; the match to TRBD1 covers 8 bases. The CDR3 covers 15 residues. J lost 6 bases, V lost 3 bases, and 10 bases had no gene match. Germline CDR1 reads SGHNT; CDR2 reads YYREEE (reference sequence). As DNA, the CDR3 is TGTGCCAGCAGCTCGGACAGGGAAGAAGGGGCTGAAGCTTTCTTT. Amino acid sequence: CASSSDREEGAEAFF. The whole variable domain, remainder taken from reference TRBV5-4 and TRBJ1-1, is ETGVTQSPTHLIKTRGQQVTLRCSSQSGHNTVSWYQQALGQGPQFIFQYYREEENGRGNFPPRFSGLQFPNYSSELNVNALELDDSALYLCASSSDREEGAEAFFGQGTRLTVV.

This clone was picked up a small number of times. This sequence joins TRBV7-6 and TRBJ1-2; 10 bases match TRBD1. Germline CDR1 and CDR2: SGHVS and FNYEAQ. The V segment lost 5 bases and the J segment 1 base; nucleotides outside the gene matches: 7. This CDR3 is built from 16 residues. The CDR3 loop is CASSRWTGGDNYGYTF. As DNA, the CDR3 is TGTGCCAGCAGCCGTTGGACAGGGGGGGATAACTATGGCTACACCTTC.

The chain combines TRBV11-2 with TRBJ2-2, with unresolved D. Germline assignment: CDR1 SGHAT and CDR2 FQNNGV. The CDR3 has 12 residues. The V and J ends lost 5 bases and 6 bases respectively, with 7 bases between them. Written as DNA, the CDR3 is TGTGCCAGCAGCCTTTATCCCGGGGAGCTGTTTTTT. Translation: CASSLYPGELFF.

The CDR3 DNA reads as TGTGCCAGCACCGAAAGCGGGGATGGAACTGAAGCTTTCTTT. It codes for CASTESGDGTEAFF. V gene TRBV7-9 combines with J gene TRBJ1-1; D is unclear. CDR1 and CDR2 from the germline V gene are SEHNR and FQNEAQ (reference sequence). V was cut by 7 bases and J by 5 bases, with 17 bases left in between. CDR3 length: 14 residues.